Included here is one TCR beta chain sequence, with context. This sample is part of a study of blood T cell repertoires in COVID-19. Study information: T cells, B-cell-depleted T cells, or PBMCs supplied cDNA or gDNA.

The protocol was immunoSEQ multiplex PCR, while the TCRdb copy is restricted to in-frame clones and leaves out a portion. The data hold 190,000 or so clones, with around 87% observed a single time. The CDR3 contains 11 residues. CDR1 is GTSNPN and CDR2 is SVGIG in the germline V gene (reference sequence). The V end lost 1 base, the J end lost 6 bases, and 6 bases lay between the germline ends. This TCR was sampled from a man between 35 and 55 years old with active or convalescent COVID-19. The sequenced material came from peripheral blood. The chain links TRBV30 to TRBJ1-2, with a weak D call TRBD1 (6 bases). For the CDR3, the DNA is TGTGCCTGGAGTGACAGGGATGGCTACACCTTC. It codes for CAWSDRDGYTF.